Listed here are 30 T cell receptor beta chains from one sample, sequenced in a study of T cells in localized non-small cell lung cancer. Profiled with immunoSEQ multiplex PCR; TCRdb holds only in-frame clones, not every one. This sample has tens of thousands of clones; 85% to 90% occur once, and the top ten carry under 5.5%. Material: peripheral blood, obtained before any cancer treatment. Source of these receptors: a male donor at least 60 years old with stage III lung adenocarcinoma.

The CDR3, as DNA: TGCGCCAGCAGCTCGGGACCCTATGGCTACACCTTC. Its translation: CASSSGPYGYTF. This rearrangement joins TRBV5-1 to TRBJ1-2; D perhaps matches TRBD1 (5 bases). Trimming pared 3 bases from V and 4 bases from J, leaving 7 bases between. The germline V gene has CDR1 SGHRS and CDR2 YFSETQ. The CDR3 runs 12 residues.

The CDR3 nucleotides are TGTGCCAGCACCCCTAGCGGGGGGAAGGGGAATGAGCAGTTCTTC. Its translation: CASTPSGGKGNEQFF. The rearrangement uses TRBV2 and TRBJ2-1; 11 bases are shared with TRBD2. This CDR3 is built from 15 residues. Germline V lookup: CDR1 SNHLY, CDR2 FYNNEI. After removal of 7 bases from V and 7 bases from J, the junction contained 9 bases not matched to a gene.

This chain connects TRBV6-6 to TRBJ1-5; TRBD1 matches 8 bases. The V and J ends lost 6 bases and 4 bases, in that order; junction bases with no gene match: 8. The CDR3 is 15 residues long. Germline V lookup: CDR1 MNHNY, CDR2 SVGAGI (reference sequence). The chain's CDR3 is CASSLLTGENQPQHF. CDR3 coding DNA: TGTGCCAGCAGCTTGCTGACAGGGGAGAATCAGCCCCAGCATTTT.

V gene TRBV19 combines with J gene TRBJ1-1, with 7 bases that match TRBD1. CDR1 is LNHDA and CDR2 is SQIVND in the germline V gene (reference sequence). CDR3 length equals 16 residues. Trimming at V came to 0 bases and at J to 1 base, leaving 5 bases not matched to a gene. The chain's CDR3 is CASSIEQGRWNTEAFF. DNA of the CDR3: TGTGCCAGTAGTATAGAACAGGGGAGGTGGAACACTGAAGCTTTCTTT. Based on the CDR3 plus reference TRBV19 and TRBJ1-1, the full variable domain is DGGITQSPKYLFRKEGQNVTLSCEQNLNHDAMYWYRQDPGQGLRLIYYSQIVNDFQKGDIAEGYSVSREKKESFPLTVTSAQKNPTAFYLCASSIEQGRWNTEAFFGQGTRLTVV.

The chain couples TRBV5-1 to TRBJ2-3, with 9 bases matching TRBD2. J lost 0 bases, V lost 0 bases, and 2 bases had no gene match. This CDR3 is built from 16 residues. CDR1 is SGHRS and CDR2 is YFSETQ in the germline V gene. The CDR3 loop reads CASSLGAGGSTDTQYF. Written as DNA, the CDR3 is TGCGCCAGCAGCTTGGGCGCGGGGGGGAGCACAGATACGCAGTATTTT.

The gene calls are TRBV2 and TRBJ1-5; 8 bases are a match to TRBD1. In germline, CDR1 is SNHLY, CDR2 FYNNEI. This CDR3 has 14 residues. V gave up 4 bases and J gave up 6 bases; unmatched junction bases: 5. CDR3 bases: TGTGCCAGCAGTGCTGACAGGGGCGCTCAGCCCCAGCATTTT. This encodes CASSADRGAQPQHF.

This clone has just one count. The chain carries TRBV10-3 and TRBJ2-3; 9 bases agree with TRBD1. V dropped 2 bases and J dropped 6; count of bases not matched to a gene: 3. This CDR3 spans 14 amino acids. Germline loops: CDR1 ENHRY, CDR2 SYGVKD. The CDR3 DNA follows: TGTGCCATCAGTGAGGGACAGGGGATCGATACGCAGTATTTT. This encodes CAISEGQGIDTQYF.

Only one count was recorded for this clone. The V and J genes are TRBV19 and TRBJ1-5; D unresolved. The CDR3 is 14 residues long. CDR1 LNHDA and CDR2 SQIVND come from the germline V gene (reference sequence). With 6 bases removed from V and 2 bases from J, the gap between germline ends came to 11 bases. The CDR3 loop is CASSPRRGNQPQHF. DNA for the CDR3: TGTGCCAGTAGCCCGAGGAGGGGCAATCAGCCCCAGCATTTT.

This clone was counted only a few times. The chain combines TRBV19 with TRBJ1-3; D uncertain. V was trimmed by 4 bases and J by 0 bases, leaving 10 bases between them. Germline CDR1 and CDR2: LNHDA and SQIVND (reference sequence). The CDR3 sequence is 15 residues long. In nucleotides, the CDR3 is TGTGCCAGTAGTAAGCTGGAGCACTCTGGAAACACCATATATTTT. It yields the protein CASSKLEHSGNTIYF.

The chain links TRBV5-6 to TRBJ2-7, with 8 nucleotides matching TRBD1. Germline V gene sequence: CDR1 SGHDT, CDR2 YYEEEE. The ends lost 4 bases at V and 3 bases at J; junction bases unmatched: 3. The CDR3 is 13 amino acids. CDR3 amino acids: CASSPGQVYEQYF. CDR3 DNA sequence: TGTGCCAGCAGCCCGGGACAGGTCTACGAGCAGTACTTC.

This clone was recorded only once. The V call is TRBV21-1, the J call TRBJ2-4. TRBV21-1 is tagged as a pseudogene. This CDR3 comprises 18 residues. The CDR3 DNA sequence: TGTGCCAGCAGCGCGCGAAACGGAAACAAGTTAGCCAAAAACATTCAGTACTTC. It codes for CASSARNGNKLAKNIQYF.

This chain uses TRBV28 with TRBJ1-2, with no clear D. The germline gives CDR1 MDHEN, CDR2 SYDVKM. The CDR3 loop spans 14 amino acids. Trimming stripped 5 bases from V and 3 bases from J, with 13 bases between. The CDR3 nucleotides read TGTGCCAGCAGTCCGGCCACCCCTTACTATGGCTACACCTTC. Residues: CASSPATPYYGYTF.

V and J are TRBV5-1 and TRBJ2-1; D perhaps matches TRBD1 (5 bases). CDR1 is SGHRS, CDR2 YFSETQ, per germline. The CDR3 covers 14 residues. V lost 0 bases and J 7 bases, leaving 11 bases between the germline ends. The CDR3 DNA is TGCGCCAGCAGCTTGGCCCCAGGGTGGAATGAGCAGTTCTTC. This encodes CASSLAPGWNEQFF.

The rearrangement uses TRBV21-1 and TRBJ1-2; no DNA check was done on the table's D call, TRBD1. TRBV21-1 is termed a pseudogene. This CDR3 has 13 residues. The CDR3 sequence is CASSIDRVRGYTF. In DNA, the CDR3 is TGTGCCAGCAGCATAGACAGGGTGCGTGGCTACACCTTC.

V is TRBV28 and J is TRBJ1-1; D unresolved. V lost 2 bases and J 7 bases, leaving 8 bases between the germline ends. Germline CDR1 reads MDHEN; CDR2 reads SYDVKM. This CDR3 has 12 residues. As DNA, the CDR3 is TGTGCCAGCAGTTTAACCAGGATTGAAGCTTTCTTT. Amino acid sequence: CASSLTRIEAFF.

V gene TRBV5-4 combines with J gene TRBJ2-7, with D perhaps TRBD1 (6 bases). This CDR3 contains 12 residues. Germline V gives CDR1 SGHNT, CDR2 YYREEE (reference sequence). Trimming pared 5 bases from V and 5 bases from J, leaving 11 bases between. The CDR3 spells CASSFDRHEQYF. CDR3 DNA sequence: TGTGCCAGCAGTTTTGACAGGCACGAGCAGTACTTC.

The CDR3 here is CASTGAGQETQYF. Written as DNA, the CDR3 is TGTGCCAGCACAGGGGCCGGCCAGGAGACCCAGTACTTC. This rearrangement joins TRBV28 to TRBJ2-5; a weak D match, TRBD1 (6 bases). V was trimmed by 7 bases and J by 5 bases, leaving 14 bases between them. Germline values: CDR1 MDHEN, CDR2 SYDVKM. This CDR3 contains 13 residues.

V usage is TRBV10-2 and J usage is TRBJ1-5; a possible D gene is TRBD1 (6 bases). Germline V gives CDR1 WSHSY, CDR2 SAAADI. Trimming left V 6 bases short and J 5 bases short, with 8 bases between. There are 12 residues in the CDR3. CDR3 coding DNA: TGCGCCAGCAGGGCAGGGGATCAGCCCCAGCATTTT. Translated: CASRAGDQPQHF.

The chain recombines TRBV11-2 with TRBJ1-3; tentatively, D is TRBD1 (6 bases). V shed 5 bases and J shed 0 bases, with 11 bases lying between them. The CDR3 is made up of 15 amino acids. Germline V gene lookup returns CDR1 SGHAT and CDR2 FQNNGV. Here the CDR3 DNA reads TGTGCCAGCAGCCAACAGGGCCGCTCTGGAAACACCATATATTTT. Translated, it gives CASSQQGRSGNTIYF.

The genes are TRBV28 and TRBJ2-7; 8 positions match TRBD1. Losses at the gene ends were 6 bases for V and 2 bases for J; bases not matched to a gene: 9. The CDR3 spans 15 residues. Germline CDR1 is MDHEN and CDR2 is SYDVKM. CDR3 protein: CASSRPLDRAYEQYF. The CDR3 bases are TGTGCCAGCAGCCGCCCCCTGGACAGGGCCTACGAGCAGTACTTC.

CDR3 protein: CASSLGRTGELFF. CDR3 DNA: TGTGCCAGCAGCTTAGGGAGGACCGGGGAGCTGTTTTTT. The V and J genes are TRBV13 and TRBJ2-2; D remains unclear. Trimming cost V 0 bases and J 5 bases, with 4 bases left between them. Per germline, CDR1 PRHDT and CDR2 FYEKMQ (reference sequence). The CDR3 loop spans 13 amino acids.

This rearrangement joins TRBV6-1 to TRBJ2-1; D not resolved. V was pared by 1 base and J by 6 bases, with 10 bases between. The CDR3 runs 14 residues. Looked up from germline, CDR1 is MNHNS and CDR2 is SASEGT. DNA for the CDR3: TGTGCCAGCAGTGAAGGGATACTCTTCAATGAGCAGTTCTTC. The encoded protein is CASSEGILFNEQFF.

The rearrangement joins TRBV5-4 to TRBJ2-7; a weak D match, TRBD1 (6 bases). This CDR3 has 14 residues. Between the trimmed V and J ends, which lost 5 bases and 6 bases, there was a span of 18 bases. Looked up from germline, CDR1 is SGHNT and CDR2 is YYREEE (reference sequence). The CDR3 bases are TGTGCCAGCAGACAAAACCGGGACATGGGCGAGCAGTACTTC. This codes for CASRQNRDMGEQYF.

CDR3 sequence: CASSPGTGGWNEQFF. Written as DNA, the CDR3 is TGTGCCAGCTCACCCGGGACAGGGGGTTGGAATGAGCAGTTCTTC. The chain has TRBV18 and TRBJ2-1, with TRBD1 matching over 11 bases. The CDR3 covers 15 residues. The V segment lost 3 bases and the J segment 7 bases; nucleotides outside the gene matches: 5. Germline V gives CDR1 KGHSH, CDR2 LQKENI.

The table lists this clone with a count of one. The chain's CDR3 is CASTPGGNTGELFF. CDR3 nucleotide sequence: TGTGCCAGCACCCCAGGGGGGAACACCGGGGAGCTGTTTTTT. J is TRBJ2-2 and V is TRBV6-5, with 7 bases matching TRBD1. The germline gives CDR1 MNHEY, CDR2 SVGAGI. J lost 1 base, V lost 7 bases, and 3 bases had no gene match. The CDR3 consists of 14 residues.

This clone was detected a few times. V gene TRBV19 combines with J gene TRBJ1-6, with TRBD1 matching 9 bases. Germline-derived CDR1 and CDR2 are LNHDA and SQIVND (reference sequence). The CDR3 is made up of 13 amino acids. The V gene end was trimmed by 9 bases and the J gene end by 6 bases; junction bases not matched to a gene: 3. The CDR3 sequence: CASGTGTNSPLHF. CDR3 in DNA: TGTGCCAGCGGGACAGGGACTAATTCACCCCTCCACTTT.

This chain links TRBV2 with TRBJ1-2; 11 bases are a match to TRBD1. J lost 7 bases, V lost 4 bases, and 5 bases had no gene match. Germline V gene sequence: CDR1 SNHLY, CDR2 FYNNEI. The CDR3 is made up of 14 amino acids. The CDR3 DNA sequence: TGTGCCAGCAGTGGGACAGGGGGCGATCGTGGCTACACCTTC. It encodes CASSGTGGDRGYTF.

The chain links TRBV6-1 to TRBJ1-4; a weak D match, TRBD1 (5 bases). CDR1 is MNHNS, CDR2 SASEGT, per germline. CDR3 length: 14 amino acids. V lost 3 bases, J lost 7 bases, and 12 bases lay in between. The CDR3 loop is CASSEKWGLEKLFF. CDR3 sequence (DNA): TGTGCCAGCAGTGAGAAGTGGGGACTTGAAAAACTGTTTTTT.

V gene TRBV10-2 combines with J gene TRBJ1-5, with D possibly matching TRBD1 (6 bases). V was cut by 3 bases and J by 6 bases, with 12 bases left in between. The CDR3 has 14 residues. CDR1 is WSHSY, CDR2 SAAADI, per germline. The CDR3: CASSDRGAIQPQHF. The CDR3 DNA is TGCGCCAGCAGTGATCGGGGGGCGATTCAGCCCCAGCATTTT.

The rearrangement links TRBV11-2 to TRBJ1-3; tentatively, D is TRBD1 (6 bases). Per the germline V gene, CDR1 is SGHAT and CDR2 is FQNNGV. The V and J ends lost 5 bases and 1 base respectively, with 12 bases between them. The length of the CDR3 is 15 residues. CDR3 sequence (DNA): TGTGCCAGCAGCAAACAGGGTGGATCTGGAAACACCATATATTTT. It encodes CASSKQGGSGNTIYF.